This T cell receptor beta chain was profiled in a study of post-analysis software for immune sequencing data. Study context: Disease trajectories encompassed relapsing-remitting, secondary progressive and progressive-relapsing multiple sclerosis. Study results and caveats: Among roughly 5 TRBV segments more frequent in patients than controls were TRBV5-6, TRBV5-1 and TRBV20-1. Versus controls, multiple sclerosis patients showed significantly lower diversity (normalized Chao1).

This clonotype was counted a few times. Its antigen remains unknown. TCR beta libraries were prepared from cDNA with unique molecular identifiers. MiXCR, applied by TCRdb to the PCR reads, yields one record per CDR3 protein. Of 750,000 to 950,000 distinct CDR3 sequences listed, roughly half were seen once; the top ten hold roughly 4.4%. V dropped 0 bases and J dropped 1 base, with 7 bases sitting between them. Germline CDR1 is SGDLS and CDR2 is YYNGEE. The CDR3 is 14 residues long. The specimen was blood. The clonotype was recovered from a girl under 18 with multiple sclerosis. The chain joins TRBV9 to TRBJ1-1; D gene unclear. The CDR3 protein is CASSVGAGNTEAFF. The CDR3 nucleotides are TGTGCCAGCAGCGTAGGGGCCGGGAACACTGAAGCTTTCTTT. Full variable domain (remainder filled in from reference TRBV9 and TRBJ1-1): DSGVTQTPKHLITATGQRVTLRCSPRSGDLSVYWYQQSLDQGLQFLIQYYNGEERAKGNILERFSAQQFPDLHSELNLSSLELGDSALYFCASSVGAGNTEAFFGQGTRLTVV.